This T cell receptor (beta chain) was captured in a study of metastatic and nonmetastatic thyroid tumors. This clone is medium-sized in the sample. V shed 3 bases and J shed 6 bases, with 12 bases lying between them. CDR1 MNHEY and CDR2 SMNVEV come from the germline V gene (reference sequence). The CDR3 is 13 amino acids. TCRdb re-called the PCR reads with MiXCR. The sample contains under 25,000 clones, roughly 22% of which appear only once. Thyroid surgery took place with no prior treatment in any patient. This clonotype originated in a female donor with papillary thyroid cancer or a benign thyroid nodule (not recorded which). Some clones in this sample may be carry-over from other donors' samples. The sequencing input was adjacent normal tissue. This chain joins TRBV27 and TRBJ2-7; D gene uncertain. CDR3 nucleotide sequence: TGTGCCAGCAGTTTCGGCCCCGGCGGCGAGCAGTACTTC. Translation: CASSFGPGGEQYF.